This is a list of T cell receptor beta chains from one sample in a study of cytomegalovirus exposure and HLA in healthy donors. The table came from immunoSEQ multiplex PCR; TCRdb's copy has only in-frame clones and leaves some out. Here the sample spans more than 85,000 clones, around 68% being singletons. Sequencing used PBMCs. The receptors derive from a human donor in good health. CDR3s include the opening cysteine and the closing phenylalanine or tryptophan. D genes are given only for firm matches. Clone size is not always given. Where it is, it says once, few, many or a class for expanded clones.

v_call: TRBV19
d_call: TRBD1
clone_size: .
j_call: TRBJ2-3
cdr3_nt: TGTGCCAGTAGTACCGGGACAGGGGGCAGGGATACGCAGTATTTT
cdr3_aa: CASSTGTGGRDTQYF

v_call: TRBV6-5
d_call: TRBD2
clone_size: few
j_call: TRBJ2-7
cdr3_nt: TGTGCCAGCAGGGAACTAGCGGGAGGTTCCTACGAGCAGTACTTC
cdr3_aa: CASRELAGGSYEQYF

v_call: TRBV2
d_call: TRBD2
clone_size: few
j_call: TRBJ2-5
cdr3_nt: TGTGCCAGCAGGGGACTAGCGGGATCCCATTTTGACACGCAAGAGACCCAGTACTTC
cdr3_aa: CASRGLAGSHFDTQETQYF

v_call: TRBV7-2
d_call: .
clone_size: .
j_call: TRBJ2-5
cdr3_nt: TGTGCCAGCAGGCGTCCGGGTTTTCAAGAGACCCAGTACTTC
cdr3_aa: CASRRPGFQETQYF

v_call: TRBV27
d_call: TRBD1
clone_size: .
j_call: TRBJ2-1
cdr3_nt: TGTGCCAGCAGTTTTGTGGGGACAGGGGGCGTCTGGTTCTTC
cdr3_aa: CASSFVGTGGVWFF

v_call: TRBV29-1
d_call: TRBD1
clone_size: .
j_call: TRBJ2-1
cdr3_nt: TGCAGCGCCTCCGGGACAGAAAAATACAATGAGCAGTTCTTC
cdr3_aa: CSASGTEKYNEQFF

v_call: TRBV5-5
d_call: .
clone_size: few
j_call: TRBJ1-5
cdr3_nt: TGTGCCAGCAGCTTTAGGACACCGCCGTGGCCCCAGCATTTT
cdr3_aa: CASSFRTPPWPQHF

v_call: TRBV15
d_call: TRBD2
clone_size: .
j_call: TRBJ2-1
cdr3_nt: TGTGCCACCAGCAGAGGGACTAGCGGGAGGTTTATTGGGTCCAATGAGCAGTTCTTC
cdr3_aa: CATSRGTSGRFIGSNEQFF

v_call: TRBV2
d_call: .
clone_size: .
j_call: TRBJ2-3
cdr3_nt: TGTGCCAGCAGCCCGGGCACAGATACGCAGTATTTT
cdr3_aa: CASSPGTDTQYF

v_call: TRBV2
d_call: TRBD1
clone_size: few
j_call: TRBJ1-1
cdr3_nt: TGTGCCAGCCGAGACAGGGCTTTTGAAGCTTTCTTT
cdr3_aa: CASRDRAFEAFF

v_call: TRBV5-1
d_call: TRBD1
clone_size: few
j_call: TRBJ2-3
cdr3_nt: TGCGCCAGCAGGCGTGACAGGGTAGCAGATACGCAGTATTTT
cdr3_aa: CASRRDRVADTQYF

v_call: TRBV7-6
d_call: TRBD2
clone_size: .
j_call: TRBJ2-3
cdr3_nt: TGTGCCAGCAGCTTAAGGGGGACTAGTACAGATACGCAGTATTTT
cdr3_aa: CASSLRGTSTDTQYF

v_call: TRBV15
d_call: .
clone_size: few
j_call: TRBJ2-1
cdr3_nt: TGTGCCACCAGCAGAGATTCCAGTCCAATGTACAATGAGCAGTTCTTC
cdr3_aa: CATSRDSSPMYNEQFF

v_call: TRBV5-3
d_call: .
clone_size: .
j_call: TRBJ2-7
cdr3_nt: TGTGCCAGAATCCGCACAGAACCCCACTCCTACGAGCAGTACTTC
cdr3_aa: CARIRTEPHSYEQYF

v_call: TRBV2
d_call: TRBD1
clone_size: few
j_call: TRBJ1-6
cdr3_nt: TGTGCCAGCAGCCGGGACAGCTATAATTCACCCCTCCACTTT
cdr3_aa: CASSRDSYNSPLHF

v_call: TRBV10-3
d_call: TRBD1
clone_size: .
j_call: TRBJ2-1
cdr3_nt: TGTGCCATCAGTGAGCCCAGGGGGCATGGCAATGAGCAGTTCTTC
cdr3_aa: CAISEPRGHGNEQFF

v_call: TRBV7-8
d_call: .
clone_size: .
j_call: TRBJ2-3
cdr3_nt: TGTGCCAGCAGCTTACTGACTACTACAGATACGCAGTATTTT
cdr3_aa: CASSLLTTTDTQYF

v_call: TRBV18
d_call: .
clone_size: .
j_call: TRBJ1-1
cdr3_nt: TGTGCCAGCTCACCACCGGGGACAAGGAACACTGAAGCTTTCTTT
cdr3_aa: CASSPPGTRNTEAFF

v_call: TRBV15
d_call: TRBD2
clone_size: .
j_call: TRBJ2-1
cdr3_nt: TGTGCCACCAGCAGAGGGGGTAGCGGGAGGGCCTGGGGGGTTGAGCAGTTCTTC
cdr3_aa: CATSRGGSGRAWGVEQFF

v_call: TRBV2
d_call: TRBD1
clone_size: .
j_call: TRBJ1-4
cdr3_nt: TGTGCCAGCAGAGACCGACAGGGGTGGAGTGAAAAACTGTTTTTT
cdr3_aa: CASRDRQGWSEKLFF

v_call: TRBV6-1
d_call: .
clone_size: .
j_call: TRBJ1-2
cdr3_nt: TGTGCCAGCAGCTTGAAACGGGACAACGATGGCTACACCTTC
cdr3_aa: CASSLKRDNDGYTF

v_call: TRBV6-5
d_call: .
clone_size: .
j_call: TRBJ1-3
cdr3_nt: TGTGCCAGCAGTAGGGGTTCCTCTGGAAACACCATATATTTT
cdr3_aa: CASSRGSSGNTIYF

v_call: TRBV6-6
d_call: .
clone_size: few
j_call: TRBJ1-2
cdr3_nt: TGTGCCAGCAGTCCAGGGGAACTAAGAACCTTC
cdr3_aa: CASSPGELRTF

v_call: TRBV12-5
d_call: TRBD1
clone_size: .
j_call: TRBJ1-2
cdr3_nt: TGTGCTAGTGGTTGGACAGGTTTTATACCGGGTGGCTACACCTTC
cdr3_aa: CASGWTGFIPGGYTF

v_call: TRBV29-1
d_call: .
clone_size: .
j_call: TRBJ2-5
cdr3_nt: TGCAGCGTTGGAGGGAGGGAGACCCAGTACTTC
cdr3_aa: CSVGGRETQYF

v_call: TRBV5-1
d_call: TRBD1
clone_size: once
j_call: TRBJ2-3
cdr3_nt: TGCGCCAGCCAGGGGGCGACAGATACGCAGTATTTT
cdr3_aa: CASQGATDTQYF

v_call: TRBV2
d_call: TRBD1
clone_size: .
j_call: TRBJ1-5
cdr3_nt: TGTGCCAGCAGTCAGGGGGGCAATCAGCCCCAGCATTTT
cdr3_aa: CASSQGGNQPQHF

v_call: TRBV4-2
d_call: TRBD1
clone_size: few
j_call: TRBJ1-3
cdr3_nt: TGTGCCAGCAGCCAAGACAGGGGACAGGGAGGGGGAAACACCATATATTTT
cdr3_aa: CASSQDRGQGGGNTIYF

v_call: TRBV19
d_call: TRBD2
clone_size: few
j_call: TRBJ2-2
cdr3_nt: TGTGCCAGTAGTATAGGGAGCGGGGGGAACACCGGGGAGCTGTTTTTT
cdr3_aa: CASSIGSGGNTGELFF

v_call: TRBV5-1
d_call: TRBD2
clone_size: .
j_call: TRBJ2-5
cdr3_nt: TGCGCCAGCAGCACAGGGACTAGCTGGAGAGAGACCCAGTACTTC
cdr3_aa: CASSTGTSWRETQYF